This TCR beta chain was found in a study of blood T cells in healthy people across ages. Study at large: Per two T cells, about one barcoded beta molecule was captured through template switching. Broader study findings: Nothing was known about donor CMV status, and this possibly confounded expanded clonotype changes.

Healthy Caucasians from Russia aged roughly 6 to 100 served as donors. With regard to this clonotype: Its antigen remains unidentified.

With a J-beta primer mix and a sample-barcoded 5' primer, a second PCR ran roughly 6 to 11 cycles. Researchers report that a template-switch adaptor with 12 random nucleotides tagged each cDNA molecule. TCRdb re-called the 5' RACE reads through MiXCR, storing one row per CDR3 protein. The sample has around 800,000 distinct CDR3 sequences; around 62% are singletons. Sequences were obtained from blood. This sequence originates from a man aged 30 to 45 in good health.

The CDR3: CASSDWSGRGANVLTF. The CDR3 bases are TGTGCCAGCAGTGACTGGTCGGGAAGGGGGGCCAACGTCCTGACTTTC. The J gene is TRBJ2-6, the V gene TRBV6-4; maybe TRBD2 (5 bases). V was clipped by 1 base and J by 4 bases, with 11 bases between them. Germline values: CDR1 MRHNA, CDR2 SNTAGT. The CDR3 contains 16 residues.